This is a list of T cell receptor beta chains from one sample in a study of cytomegalovirus exposure and HLA in healthy donors. The repertoire was sequenced with immunoSEQ multiplex PCR; TCRdb's copy has only in-frame clones and lacks some. The table lists more than 90,000 clones, approximately 80% of them singletons. What was sequenced was PBMCs. These receptors came from a woman aged 60-75 years in good health and CMV-seronegative. Both conserved end residues are part of each CDR3. The D gene is left open where the match is weak. Rows may omit the clone size; those that give it use once, few, many or a size class.

.,.,TRBV4-3,TRBJ2-2,TGCGCCAGCAGCCACCAGATGGAGCTGTTTTTT,CASSHQMELFF
TRBD2,.,TRBV6-5,TRBJ2-3,TGTGCCACAGTAGCGGGGTCCACAGATACGCAGTATTTT,CATVAGSTDTQYF
TRBD2,.,TRBV27,TRBJ2-3,TGTGCCAGCAGTTCCGGGACTAGCGGGGGAGCTTTCACAGATACGCAGTATTTT,CASSSGTSGGAFTDTQYF
.,once,TRBV25-1,TRBJ1-6,TGTGCCAGCAGTGAATATGAAGCAGGGTACAATTCACCCCTCCACTTT,CASSEYEAGYNSPLHF
.,.,TRBV7-2,TRBJ1-2,TGTGCCAGCAGCTTTTCCGGTAGCCGACGTGGCTACACCTTC,CASSFSGSRRGYTF
TRBD1,few,TRBV29-1,TRBJ2-7,TGCAGCGTTGGCGGGGACAGGGGCCACGAGCAGTACTTC,CSVGGDRGHEQYF
TRBD2,.,TRBV6-4,TRBJ2-2,TGTGCCAGCAGTGCTGTTGGGCTAGCGGAAACTATCACCGGGGAGCTGTTTTTT,CASSAVGLAETITGELFF
TRBD1,.,TRBV9,TRBJ2-7,TGTGCCAGCACGGGACAGATTCTCCCCAACGGTGCCTACGAGCAGTACTTC,CASTGQILPNGAYEQYF
.,.,TRBV2,TRBJ2-4,TGTGCCAGCAGTCCAGGGACACGGAAAAACATTCAGTACTTC,CASSPGTRKNIQYF
.,.,TRBV15,TRBJ2-4,TGTGCCACCAGCAGGAATAGCGGAGCATACAAAAACATTCAGTACTTC,CATSRNSGAYKNIQYF
.,once,TRBV5-6,TRBJ2-5,TGTGCCAGCAGCTTCCCCAGGGGAGTCGGGGAGACCCAGTACTTC,CASSFPRGVGETQYF
.,once,TRBV4-2,TRBJ2-7,TGTGCCAGCAGCCAAGCCTCCAGCGCACCGTACGAGCAGTACTTC,CASSQASSAPYEQYF
.,few,TRBV20-1,TRBJ1-4,TGCAGTGCTAGAGACCGGGAAAAACTGTTTTTT,CSARDREKLFF
.,.,TRBV2,TRBJ1-1,TGTGCCAGCAGGCTCATGGGGGGGATGAACACTGAAGCTTTCTTT,CASRLMGGMNTEAFF
TRBD1,.,TRBV5-1,TRBJ2-7,TGCGCCAGCAGCTTTGGGGACAGGTACGAGCAGTACTTC,CASSFGDRYEQYF
TRBD1,.,TRBV20-1,TRBJ2-3,TGCAGTGCCCGAACAGGGGCCCCGCAGTATTTT,CSARTGAPQYF
TRBD1,.,TRBV6-4,TRBJ1-1,TGTGCCAGCAGTGACGGGGGACAGGAAGCTTTCTTT,CASSDGGQEAFF
.,.,TRBV7-9,TRBJ2-1,TGTGCCAGCGGAGCAAATGAGCAGTTCTTC,CASGANEQFF
TRBD1,.,TRBV27,TRBJ2-7,TGTGCCAGCAGTTCGGACAGGGACGAGCAGTACTTC,CASSSDRDEQYF
.,once,TRBV28,TRBJ2-7,TGTGCCAGCAGTTCAGGGGCTCATTTGTCCTACGAGCAGTACTTC,CASSSGAHLSYEQYF
.,.,TRBV15,TRBJ1-1,TGTGCCACCAGCAGAGTAGCGAACACTGAAGCTTTCTTT,CATSRVANTEAFF
TRBD2,.,TRBV7-9,TRBJ2-2,TGTGCCAGCAGCTTAGGGACTAGCGGAACCGGGGAGCTGTTTTTT,CASSLGTSGTGELFF
.,.,TRBV9,TRBJ1-1,TGTGCCAGCAGCGTAGTAGAACGAACTGAAGCTTTCTTT,CASSVVERTEAFF
TRBD1,.,TRBV7-9,TRBJ1-2,TGTGCCAGCAGCTCCCGGGACAGTTATGGCTACACCTTC,CASSSRDSYGYTF
.,.,TRBV7-9,TRBJ2-5,TGTGCCAGCAGCCGCGGGGAGACCCAGTACTTC,CASSRGETQYF
.,.,TRBV6-5,TRBJ2-7,TGTGCCAGCAGTTACTCGGGCAGGGTCTACGAGCAGTACTTC,CASSYSGRVYEQYF
TRBD1,.,TRBV29-1,TRBJ2-3,TGCAGCGTTGGCCAGGGGGCCGCAGATACGCAGTATTTT,CSVGQGAADTQYF
.,.,TRBV6-5,TRBJ2-7,TGTGCCAGCAGTTACGGGGGAGGCGGCTACGAGCAGTACTTC,CASSYGGGGYEQYF